This is a list of T cell receptor beta chains from one sample in a study of cytomegalovirus exposure and HLA in healthy donors. Sequencing was performed with immunoSEQ multiplex PCR; in TCRdb, only in-frame clones are kept and a portion is missing. This repertoire includes some 150,000 clones. Sequencing was done on a sample of PBMCs. The source is a woman under 30 in good health and CMV-seropositive. Each CDR3 is given with its conserved first and last residue. D genes are given only for firm matches.

d_gene: -
j_gene: TRBJ2-3
v_gene: TRBV6-6
CDR3aa: CASRPTQNTDTQYF
CDR3nt: TGTGCCAGCAGACCGACACAAAACACAGATACGCAGTATTTT

d_gene: -
j_gene: TRBJ1-2
v_gene: TRBV30
CDR3aa: CAWTQGLVYGYTF
CDR3nt: TGTGCCTGGACACAGGGTTTAGTCTATGGCTACACCTTC

d_gene: TRBD1
j_gene: TRBJ2-2
v_gene: TRBV6-5
CDR3aa: CASSRDRVSRELFF
CDR3nt: TGTGCCAGCAGCCGGGACAGGGTGTCCCGGGAGCTGTTTTTT

d_gene: TRBD1
j_gene: TRBJ2-1
v_gene: TRBV9
CDR3aa: CASSGRGQNEQFF
CDR3nt: TGTGCCAGCAGCGGCAGGGGGCAGAATGAGCAGTTCTTC

d_gene: -
j_gene: TRBJ2-3
v_gene: TRBV27
CDR3aa: CASRSGSDTQYF
CDR3nt: TGTGCCAGCAGGAGCGGATCAGATACGCAGTATTTT

d_gene: -
j_gene: TRBJ2-7
v_gene: TRBV6-5
CDR3aa: CASSPRLGHEQYF
CDR3nt: TGTGCCAGCAGCCCCCGACTGGGTCACGAGCAGTACTTC

d_gene: -
j_gene: TRBJ2-7
v_gene: TRBV4-1
CDR3aa: CANSQGAGTYEQYF
CDR3nt: TGCGCCAACAGCCAAGGGGCAGGGACCTACGAGCAGTACTTC

d_gene: -
j_gene: TRBJ2-1
v_gene: TRBV5-1
CDR3aa: CASSSDSYNEQFF
CDR3nt: TGCGCCAGCAGCTCGGACAGCTACAATGAGCAGTTCTTC

d_gene: TRBD1
j_gene: TRBJ2-5
v_gene: TRBV15
CDR3aa: CATSRGGNRGSAAQYF
CDR3nt: TGTGCCACCAGCAGAGGGGGAAACAGGGGGAGTGCGGCCCAGTACTTC

d_gene: -
j_gene: TRBJ2-6
v_gene: TRBV7-7
CDR3aa: CASSPYMTGENVLTF
CDR3nt: TGTGCTAGCAGCCCATATATGACAGGAGAAAACGTCCTGACTTTC

d_gene: TRBD2
j_gene: TRBJ2-3
v_gene: TRBV10-1
CDR3aa: CASSSSGIGDTQYF
CDR3nt: TGCGCCAGCAGTTCGAGCGGGATTGGAGATACGCAGTATTTT

d_gene: TRBD2
j_gene: TRBJ2-5
v_gene: TRBV6-4
CDR3aa: CASSRLAGPQETQYF
CDR3nt: TGTGCCAGCAGTAGACTAGCGGGACCACAAGAGACCCAGTACTTC

d_gene: TRBD1
j_gene: TRBJ2-5
v_gene: TRBV6-5
CDR3aa: CASSYDRVETQYF
CDR3nt: TGTGCCAGCAGTTACGACAGGGTTGAGACCCAGTACTTC

d_gene: -
j_gene: TRBJ1-6
v_gene: TRBV5-1
CDR3aa: CASSEGSSYNSPLHF
CDR3nt: TGCGCCAGCAGCGAAGGGAGCTCCTATAATTCACCCCTCCACTTT

d_gene: -
j_gene: TRBJ2-7
v_gene: TRBV5-1
CDR3aa: CASSFSGQEQYF
CDR3nt: TGCGCCAGCAGCTTTTCTGGACAAGAGCAGTACTTC

d_gene: TRBD1
j_gene: TRBJ2-2
v_gene: TRBV9
CDR3aa: CASTLTGRDTGELFF
CDR3nt: TGTGCCAGCACCCTGACAGGGCGCGACACCGGGGAGCTGTTTTTT

d_gene: TRBD1
j_gene: TRBJ1-2
v_gene: TRBV5-8
CDR3aa: CASSLDRGANYGYTF
CDR3nt: TGTGCCAGCAGCTTGGACAGGGGGGCTAACTATGGCTACACCTTC

d_gene: -
j_gene: TRBJ1-2
v_gene: TRBV9
CDR3aa: CASSVDARGANYGYTF
CDR3nt: TGTGCCAGCAGCGTAGACGCAAGGGGTGCCAACTATGGCTACACCTTC

d_gene: TRBD1
j_gene: TRBJ1-3
v_gene: TRBV19
CDR3aa: CASSYRDRNLHLSGNTIYF
CDR3nt: TGTGCCAGTAGTTACCGGGACAGGAACTTGCACCTCTCTGGAAACACCATATATTTT

d_gene: -
j_gene: TRBJ1-5
v_gene: TRBV10-3
CDR3aa: CAISDRGYIQPQHF
CDR3nt: TGTGCCATCAGTGACAGGGGTTATATACAGCCCCAGCATTTT

d_gene: TRBD1
j_gene: TRBJ1-6
v_gene: TRBV19
CDR3aa: CASRTGGNSPLHF
CDR3nt: TGTGCCAGCCGGACAGGGGGGAATTCACCCCTCCACTTT

d_gene: -
j_gene: TRBJ1-1
v_gene: TRBV29-1
CDR3aa: CSVEDLGQNTEAFF
CDR3nt: TGCAGCGTTGAAGATCTGGGACAGAACACTGAAGCTTTCTTT

d_gene: TRBD2
j_gene: TRBJ2-1
v_gene: TRBV4-2
CDR3aa: CASSQELAGGAYNEQFF
CDR3nt: TGTGCCAGCAGCCAAGAACTAGCGGGAGGGGCCTACAATGAGCAGTTCTTC

d_gene: TRBD1
j_gene: TRBJ1-2
v_gene: TRBV27
CDR3aa: CASRPYSVGTGANYGYTF
CDR3nt: TGTGCCAGCAGACCTTACTCCGTAGGGACAGGGGCTAACTATGGCTACACCTTC

d_gene: TRBD1
j_gene: TRBJ2-2
v_gene: TRBV4-2
CDR3aa: CASSPKLGQSTGELFF
CDR3nt: TGTGCCAGCAGCCCCAAGCTGGGACAGTCCACCGGGGAGCTGTTTTTT

d_gene: -
j_gene: TRBJ2-7
v_gene: TRBV6-5
CDR3aa: CASSYAETYEQYF
CDR3nt: TGTGCCAGCAGTTACGCGGAAACCTACGAGCAGTACTTC

d_gene: TRBD2
j_gene: TRBJ2-1
v_gene: TRBV19
CDR3aa: CASSESGSSYNEQFF
CDR3nt: TGTGCCAGTAGTGAGAGCGGGAGCTCCTACAATGAGCAGTTCTTC

d_gene: TRBD2
j_gene: TRBJ2-7
v_gene: TRBV5-1
CDR3aa: CASRFLGGRFYEQYF
CDR3nt: TGCGCCAGCAGGTTTCTGGGGGGGAGGTTCTACGAGCAGTACTTC

d_gene: -
j_gene: TRBJ1-2
v_gene: TRBV7-9
CDR3aa: CASSLEDRNYGYTF
CDR3nt: TGTGCCAGCAGCTTAGAAGACAGAAACTATGGCTACACCTTC

d_gene: -
j_gene: TRBJ2-1
v_gene: TRBV9
CDR3aa: CASSPGQFF
CDR3nt: TGTGCCAGCAGCCCGGGGCAGTTCTTC

d_gene: TRBD1
j_gene: TRBJ2-3
v_gene: TRBV6-1
CDR3aa: CASRDRGLTDTQYF
CDR3nt: TGTGCCAGCCGGGACAGGGGTTTGACAGATACGCAGTATTTT

d_gene: -
j_gene: TRBJ1-2
v_gene: TRBV7-8
CDR3aa: CASSYVDRPLYGYTF
CDR3nt: TGTGCCAGCAGCTATGTCGACAGACCCCTATATGGCTACACCTTC

d_gene: -
j_gene: TRBJ2-7
v_gene: TRBV7-2
CDR3aa: CASSLGQSEQYF
CDR3nt: TGTGCCAGCAGCTTAGGACAGAGCGAGCAGTACTTC

d_gene: -
j_gene: TRBJ1-1
v_gene: TRBV18
CDR3aa: CAITTGMNTEAFF
CDR3nt: TGTGCCATCACGACAGGTATGAACACTGAAGCTTTCTTT

d_gene: TRBD1
j_gene: TRBJ2-5
v_gene: TRBV4-1
CDR3aa: CASSQLPGQGKTQYF
CDR3nt: TGCGCCAGCAGCCAACTACCGGGACAGGGGAAGACCCAGTACTTC

d_gene: -
j_gene: TRBJ2-7
v_gene: TRBV9
CDR3aa: CASSAPGLYEQYF
CDR3nt: TGTGCCAGCAGCGCCCCAGGGTTGTACGAGCAGTACTTC

d_gene: TRBD1
j_gene: TRBJ1-4
v_gene: TRBV5-1
CDR3aa: CASSMTGQGRVEKLFF
CDR3nt: TGCGCCAGCAGTATGACGGGACAGGGCCGCGTTGAAAAACTGTTTTTT

d_gene: -
j_gene: TRBJ2-7
v_gene: TRBV29-1
CDR3aa: CSTSPGLGGEQYF
CDR3nt: TGCAGCACGAGCCCGGGGTTAGGAGGCGAGCAGTACTTC

d_gene: -
j_gene: TRBJ1-1
v_gene: TRBV5-1
CDR3aa: CASSMGEATEAFF
CDR3nt: TGCGCCAGCAGCATGGGGGAGGCCACTGAAGCTTTCTTT

d_gene: -
j_gene: TRBJ1-5
v_gene: TRBV5-1
CDR3aa: CASSLGPEGGDNQPQHF
CDR3nt: TGCGCCAGCAGCTTGGGCCCGGAGGGGGGGGACAATCAGCCCCAGCATTTT

d_gene: TRBD2
j_gene: TRBJ2-5
v_gene: TRBV6-5
CDR3aa: CASSPGLAGGGEQYF
CDR3nt: TGTGCCAGCAGCCCTGGACTAGCGGGAGGTGGGGAGCAGTACTTC

d_gene: -
j_gene: TRBJ2-1
v_gene: TRBV29-1
CDR3aa: CSAATNYNEQFF
CDR3nt: TGCAGCGCCGCGACTAACTACAATGAGCAGTTCTTC

d_gene: TRBD1
j_gene: TRBJ1-2
v_gene: TRBV4-2
CDR3aa: CASSAGQGANYGYTF
CDR3nt: TGTGCCAGCAGCGCGGGACAGGGGGCTAACTATGGCTACACCTTC

d_gene: TRBD2
j_gene: TRBJ2-5
v_gene: TRBV5-1
CDR3aa: CASSPRLAQETQYF
CDR3nt: TGCGCCAGCAGCCCCCGACTAGCCCAAGAGACCCAGTACTTC

d_gene: -
j_gene: TRBJ2-5
v_gene: TRBV6-5
CDR3aa: CASSIGTIQETQYF
CDR3nt: TGTGCCAGCAGCATCGGGACAATACAAGAGACCCAGTACTTC

d_gene: -
j_gene: TRBJ2-1
v_gene: TRBV11-2
CDR3aa: CASSLDRATYNEQFF
CDR3nt: TGTGCCAGCAGCTTAGACCGAGCGACCTACAATGAGCAGTTCTTC